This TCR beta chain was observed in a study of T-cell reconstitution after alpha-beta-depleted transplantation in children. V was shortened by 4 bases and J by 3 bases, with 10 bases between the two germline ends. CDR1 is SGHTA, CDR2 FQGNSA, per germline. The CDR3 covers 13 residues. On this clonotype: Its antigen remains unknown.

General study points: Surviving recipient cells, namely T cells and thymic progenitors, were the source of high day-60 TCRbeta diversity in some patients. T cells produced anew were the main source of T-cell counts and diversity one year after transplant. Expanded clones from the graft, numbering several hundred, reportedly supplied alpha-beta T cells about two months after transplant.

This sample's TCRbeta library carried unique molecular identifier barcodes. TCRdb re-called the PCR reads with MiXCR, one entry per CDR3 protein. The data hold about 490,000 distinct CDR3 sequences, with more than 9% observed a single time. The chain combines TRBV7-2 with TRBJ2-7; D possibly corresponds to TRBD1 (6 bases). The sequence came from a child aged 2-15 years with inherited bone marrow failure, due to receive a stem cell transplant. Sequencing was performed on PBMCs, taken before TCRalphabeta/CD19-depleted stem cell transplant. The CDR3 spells CASSSIQGYEQYF. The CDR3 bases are TGTGCCAGCAGCTCCATACAGGGCTACGAGCAGTACTTC.